The clone carrying this T cell receptor (beta chain) occurred a few times. The antigen is undetermined. Every bit of the isolated RNA underwent reverse transcription, so sequencing read expressed TCRB transcripts. The method was immunoSEQ multiplex PCR; TCRdb's version includes in-frame clones alone and lacks a portion of them. The table has 140,000 or so clones, 10% seen once. The germline V gene encodes CDR1 MGHRA and CDR2 YSYEKL. The CDR3 is 13 amino acids. Trimming removed 0 bases at V and 7 bases at J, with 9 bases between. These data originate in a study of beta chain features in type 1 diabetes. Study-level points and caveats: Type 1 diabetes patients showed fewer insertions and more deletions at VDJ junctions.

Material for sequencing was naive CD4+ T cells from blood. The chain combines TRBV4-1 with TRBJ2-5; D uncertain. The clonotype originates from a man aged 18 to 30 in good health. The CDR3 nucleotides read TGCGCCAGCAGCCAAGATAGAGTTGGGACCCAGTACTTC. Protein: CASSQDRVGTQYF.